The 5 T cell receptor beta chains listed next were all sequenced from one sample in a study of cytomegalovirus exposure and HLA in healthy donors. Measured with immunoSEQ multiplex PCR; TCRdb has only the in-frame clones, and not every one. The sample records about 44,000 clones, roughly 93% being singletons. Sequences were obtained from PBMCs. These receptors all stem from a woman between 18 and 29 years old in good health and CMV-seronegative.

This chain connects TRBV6-5 to TRBJ1-2; perhaps TRBD1 as D (5 bases). The germline gives CDR1 MNHEY, CDR2 SVGAGI. V shed 6 bases and J shed 3 bases, with 14 bases lying between them. CDR3 size: 14 residues. CDR3 protein: CASRIAGGDYGYTF. CDR3 sequence (DNA): TGTGCCAGCAGGATTGCTGGGGGGGACTATGGCTACACCTTC.

This clone was counted only a few times. The rearrangement joins TRBV19 to TRBJ1-4, with D unclear. With 3 bases removed from V and 8 bases from J, the gap between germline ends came to 4 bases. This CDR3 is built from 11 residues. The germline V gene encodes CDR1 LNHDA and CDR2 SQIVND (reference sequence). CDR3 DNA: TGTGCCAGTAGTATTGGCGAAAAACTGTTTTTT. Translated: CASSIGEKLFF.

This clone showed up just once. The chain couples TRBV5-1 to TRBJ1-1, with D perhaps TRBD1 (6 bases). The CDR3 has 14 residues. Germline CDR1 is SGHRS and CDR2 is YFSETQ. The germline V and J ends were trimmed by 4 bases and 1 base, with 11 bases remaining between them. The CDR3 sequence: CASSTTQGNTEAFF. CDR3 coding DNA: TGCGCCAGCAGCACGACACAGGGGAACACTGAAGCTTTCTTT.

The J gene is TRBJ1-2, the V gene TRBV9; 7 bases fit TRBD1. This CDR3 is built from 15 residues. The trim removed 4 bases at V and 5 bases at J, leaving 11 bases unmatched. Germline V CDR1 and CDR2: SGDLS, YYNGEE. The CDR3 here is CASSTTGTDPYGYTF. CDR3 nucleotide sequence: TGTGCCAGCAGCACAACCGGGACAGATCCATATGGCTACACCTTC.

The rearrangement links TRBV11-2 to TRBJ2-5; 7 positions match TRBD2. The DNA end favors TRBJ2-7, so the J call may be wrong. The CDR3 totals 14 residues. CDR1 is SGHAT, CDR2 FQNNGV, per germline. The CDR3 spells CASSARGGDNEQYF. The CDR3 nucleotides are TGTGCCAGCAGCGCCCGCGGGGGAGACAACGAGCAGTACTTC.